One sample yielded the 23 T cell receptor beta chains listed below, sequenced in a study of blood T cells in healthy people across ages. Alongside a J-beta primer mix, a sample-barcoded 5' primer served in a second PCR lasting 7 to 11 cycles. TCRdb redid the calling of the 5' RACE reads with MiXCR, one entry per CDR3 protein. The sample lists 1.5 million to 1.9 million distinct CDR3 sequences; approximately 39% were seen once. The sequenced sample consisted of blood. These receptors all come from a woman in her late teens or twenties in good health.

This chain joins TRBV18 and TRBJ1-4; D possibly corresponds to TRBD1 (6 bases). The CDR3 has 14 residues. Trimming removed 7 bases from V and 6 bases from J, with 15 bases in between. CDR1 is KGHSH and CDR2 is LQKENI in the germline V gene. The CDR3 is CASCRPNRDEKLFF. The CDR3 coding sequence is TGTGCCAGCTGTAGACCGAACAGGGATGAAAAACTGTTTTTT.

This chain links TRBV15 with TRBJ2-3, with D possibly being TRBD2 (6 bases). The CDR3 consists of 16 residues. The germline V gene has CDR1 LNHNV and CDR2 YYDKDF (reference sequence). V was shortened by 3 bases and J by 0 bases, with 13 bases between the two germline ends. The DNA for the CDR3 is TGTGCCACCAGCAGTTACGCGGGGATTAGCACAGATACGCAGTATTTT. This gives the protein CATSSYAGISTDTQYF. Looking up the rest from reference TRBV15 and TRBJ2-3 gives the full variable domain: DAMVIQNPRYQVTQFGKPVTLSCSQTLNHNVMYWYQQKSSQAPKLLFHYYDKDFNNEADTPDNFQSRRPNTSFCFLDIRSPGLGDTAMYLCATSSYAGISTDTQYFGPGTRLTVL.

This clonotype was counted ten times or more. This sequence joins TRBV7-2 and TRBJ2-3; D uncertain. The CDR3 is made up of 14 amino acids. CDR1 is SGHTA, CDR2 FQGNSA, per germline. Trimming cost V 5 bases and J 0 bases, with 9 bases left between them. In DNA form, the CDR3 reads TGTGCCAGCAGCCCGACTGCGAGCACAGATACGCAGTATTTT. Its translation: CASSPTASTDTQYF.

The rearrangement uses TRBV11-2 and TRBJ1-2; tentative D call: TRBD1 (6 bases). Per germline, CDR1 SGHAT and CDR2 FQNNGV. Trimming pared 7 bases from V and 8 bases from J, leaving 20 bases between. The CDR3 is 14 residues long. CDR3 sequence reads: CASTPGDFTSGYTF. The CDR3 DNA is TGTGCCAGCACACCAGGGGATTTTACTAGCGGCTACACCTTC. Filled out from reference TRBV11-2 and TRBJ1-2, the complete variable domain reads EAGVAQSPRYKIIEKRQSVAFWCNPISGHATLYWYQQILGQGPKLLIQFQNNGVVDDSQLPKDRFSAERLKGVDSTLKIQPAKLEDSAVYLCASTPGDFTSGYTFGSGTRLTVV.

The chain is built from TRBV2 and TRBJ2-1, with 14 bases lining up with TRBD2. The CDR3 extends over 14 amino acids. J was trimmed by 9 bases and V by 9 bases; bases with no gene match: 7. Looked up from germline, CDR1 is SNHLY and CDR2 is FYNNEI. The chain's CDR3 is CASRGLAGGTEQFF. The CDR3 coding sequence is TGTGCCAGTAGAGGACTAGCGGGAGGAACTGAGCAGTTCTTC. Supplemented by reference TRBV2 and TRBJ2-1, the full variable domain reads EPEVTQTPSHQVTQMGQEVILRCVPISNHLYFYWYRQILGQKVEFLVSFYNNEISEKSEIFDDQFSVERPDGSNFTLKIRSTKLEDSAMYFCASRGLAGGTEQFFGPGTRLTVL.

This clonotype was recorded at least ten times. This rearrangement joins TRBV7-2 to TRBJ2-3; 7 nucleotides align to TRBD2. This CDR3 spans 17 amino acids. Per germline, CDR1 SGHTA and CDR2 FQGNSA. Trimming took 3 bases from V and 4 from J; bases not matched to a gene: 13. The DNA of the CDR3 is TGTGCCAGCAGCTTTTGGGTTGGTAGCGGGCGGGCAGATACGCAGTATTTT. Residues: CASSFWVGSGRADTQYF. The complete variable domain, with remaining parts taken from reference TRBV7-2 and TRBJ2-3, reads GAGVSQSPSNKVTEKGKDVELRCDPISGHTALYWYRQSLGQGLEFLIYFQGNSAPDKSGLPSDRFSAERTGGSVSTLTIQRTQQEDSAVYLCASSFWVGSGRADTQYFGPGTRLTVL.

This clonotype has just a few counts. The rearrangement uses TRBV5-1 and TRBJ2-7; TRBD2 might be the D (6 bases). This CDR3 has 15 amino acids. With 4 bases removed from V and 4 bases from J, the gap between germline ends came to 18 bases. The V gene's germline CDR1 is SGHRS and CDR2 YFSETQ. The DNA of the CDR3 is TGCGCCAGCAGCCTAAACAGACCAGGACTATACGAGCAGTACTTC. Protein sequence: CASSLNRPGLYEQYF.

In its sample, this clonotype was seen many times. Here the CDR3 DNA reads TGCGCCAGCAGCCAGCCCGGGACAGGCACCTACGAGCAGTACTTC. It codes for CASSQPGTGTYEQYF. V is TRBV4-1 and J is TRBJ2-7; 8 nucleotides match TRBD1. Trimming removed 3 bases from V and 2 bases from J; junction bases left unmatched: 6. CDR3 length: 15 residues. Germline assignment: CDR1 MGHRA and CDR2 YSYEKL.

This clonotype was recorded many times. V usage is TRBV7-6 and J usage is TRBJ2-7; 9 positions match TRBD2. The CDR3 is 15 residues long. The ends lost 1 base at V and 2 bases at J; junction bases unmatched: 3. The germline gives CDR1 SGHVS, CDR2 FNYEAQ. CDR3 DNA sequence: TGTGCCAGCAGCTTAGATGCGGGGGGGCCCTACGAGCAGTACTTC. Translation: CASSLDAGGPYEQYF.

This clonotype turned up a few times. The J gene is TRBJ2-1, the V gene TRBV27; D possibly corresponds to TRBD2 (5 bases). The germline gives CDR1 MNHEY, CDR2 SMNVEV (reference sequence). V shed 0 bases and J shed 9 bases, with 12 bases lying between them. The CDR3 is 14 residues long. The CDR3: CASSLSSGVGEQFF. The CDR3 DNA is TGTGCCAGCAGTTTATCATCCGGGGTGGGTGAGCAGTTCTTC.

The V and J genes are TRBV5-8 and TRBJ1-1; perhaps TRBD1 as D (5 bases). CDR3 length: 12 amino acids. The ends were cut back, 6 bases at V and 6 bases at J, with 12 bases in the middle. The germline V gene encodes CDR1 SGHTS and CDR2 YDEGEE. The CDR3 sequence: CASTRDVSEAFF. DNA of the CDR3: TGTGCCAGCACCAGGGACGTTTCTGAAGCTTTCTTT.

The chain has TRBV3-1 and TRBJ2-3; 8 bases map to TRBD2. Germline CDR1 is LGHDT and CDR2 is YNNKEL (reference sequence). The CDR3 sequence is 17 residues long. Trimming cost V 4 bases and J 1 base; bases outside gene matches: 10. In DNA form, the CDR3 reads TGTGCCAGCAGCCGCCTCCTGTCAGCGGGGGGCACAGATACGCAGTATTTT. Translation gives CASSRLLSAGGTDTQYF.

This chain links TRBV13 with TRBJ1-3; TRBD1 matches at 7 bases. V lost 3 bases, J lost 0 bases, and 5 bases stayed unmatched. This CDR3 has 16 residues. CDR1 and CDR2 (germline): PRHDT, FYEKMQ (reference sequence). For the CDR3, the DNA is TGTGCCAGCAGCTTCGGACAGGCGAACTCTGGAAACACCATATATTTT. Protein product: CASSFGQANSGNTIYF.

The chain recombines TRBV20-1 with TRBJ2-7; D perhaps matches TRBD2 (6 bases). V was shortened by 7 bases and J by 3 bases, with 13 bases between the two germline ends. This CDR3 region has 12 residues. Germline values: CDR1 DFQATT, CDR2 SNEGSKA (reference sequence). CDR3: CSVGGSLYEQYF. As DNA, the CDR3 is TGCAGTGTAGGAGGGAGTCTCTACGAGCAGTACTTC.

V and J are TRBV10-3 and TRBJ1-5; D is perhaps TRBD1 (5 bases). There are 14 residues in the CDR3. Germline CDR1 is ENHRY and CDR2 is SYGVKD. The V end was cut by 10 bases, the J end by 1 base, with 14 bases between. Here the CDR3 DNA reads TGTGCCACCAAGGGGAGGGCGAGCAATCAGCCCCAGCATTTT. Amino acid sequence: CATKGRASNQPQHF.

V gene TRBV6-2 or TRBV6-3 combines with J gene TRBJ2-5; unclear D gene. V lost 3 bases, J lost 11 bases, and 19 bases lay in between. CDR3 length: 14 amino acids. Germline-derived CDR1 and CDR2 are MNHEY and SVGEGT. CDR3 coding DNA: TGTGCCAGCAGTTATCGGCGGACCAACAATGAGCAGTACTTC. This encodes CASSYRRTNNEQYF.

The rearrangement joins TRBV10-3 to TRBJ2-3, with D uncertain. V gave up 3 bases and J gave up 0 bases, with 13 bases separating them. The CDR3 covers 16 residues. Germline V gives CDR1 ENHRY, CDR2 SYGVKD. In DNA form, the CDR3 reads TGTGCCATCAGTGAAAATGCGGAGACCAGCACAGATACGCAGTATTTT. It yields the protein CAISENAETSTDTQYF.

About this clonotype: At one end, the junction sequence differs from germline, possibly due to a read error. The V and J genes are TRBV7-8 and TRBJ1-2; tentative D call: TRBD1 (6 bases). Germline V lookup: CDR1 SGHVS, CDR2 FQNEAQ. CDR3 length equals 15 residues. The CDR3 sequence: CASSLARTEVHGHTF. For the CDR3, the DNA is TGTGCCAGCAGCTTAGCCCGGACAGAAGTTCATGGCCACACCTTC.

This clonotype was recorded many times. The chain is built from TRBV6-2 or TRBV6-3 and TRBJ1-5, with 9 bases that match TRBD1. V shed 2 bases, J shed 5 bases, and the junction held 7 bases outside the gene matches. This CDR3 has 16 amino acids. Germline V gene lookup returns CDR1 MNHEY and CDR2 SVGEGT. The CDR3 protein is CASSYVLQGADQPQHF. In nucleotides, the CDR3 is TGTGCCAGCAGTTACGTACTACAGGGGGCCGATCAGCCCCAGCATTTT.

This clonotype came up a few times. The J gene is TRBJ2-5, the V gene TRBV6-5; D is possibly TRBD1 (6 bases). The germline V gene encodes CDR1 MNHEY and CDR2 SVGAGI. This CDR3 is 14 amino acids long. V was shortened by 10 bases and J by 4 bases, with 19 bases between the two germline ends. In DNA form, the CDR3 reads TGTGCCACCAAACAGGGTAGCGACCGAGAGACCCAGTACTTC. As protein: CATKQGSDRETQYF.

This clonotype was detected only a few times. This chain joins TRBV5-1 and TRBJ2-5; TRBD1 or TRBD2 may be the D gene (5 bases each). V lost 4 bases and J 5 bases, leaving 15 bases between the germline ends. Germline V gene lookup returns CDR1 SGHRS and CDR2 YFSETQ. The CDR3 extends over 14 amino acids. CDR3 residues: CASSLLGTEETQYF. The CDR3 nucleotides read TGCGCCAGCAGCCTACTTGGGACGGAGGAGACCCAGTACTTC.

This clonotype was detected only a few times. The gene calls are TRBV7-8 and TRBJ2-7; 11 bases line up with TRBD2. This CDR3 contains 15 residues. Losses at the gene ends were 6 bases for V and 0 bases for J; bases not matched to a gene: 4. Per germline, CDR1 SGHVS and CDR2 FQNEAQ. Here the CDR3 reads CASRIAGGSSYEQYF. The CDR3 DNA reads TGTGCCAGCAGAATAGCGGGGGGGAGCTCCTACGAGCAGTACTTC.

The V and J genes are TRBV2 and TRBJ2-2; no definite D call. Germline-derived CDR1 and CDR2 are SNHLY and FYNNEI. CDR3 size: 14 residues. Trimming removed 8 bases from V and 0 bases from J, with 10 bases in between. In DNA form, the CDR3 reads TGTGCCAGCTTTCTCACTACGAACACCGGGGAGCTGTTTTTT. Translated, it gives CASFLTTNTGELFF. The whole variable domain, filled in from reference TRBV2 and TRBJ2-2, reads EPEVTQTPSHQVTQMGQEVILRCVPISNHLYFYWYRQILGQKVEFLVSFYNNEISEKSEIFDDQFSVERPDGSNFTLKIRSTKLEDSAMYFCASFLTTNTGELFFGEGSRLTVL.